The rows below give T cell receptor beta chains drawn from one sample of a study of T-cell reconstitution after alpha-beta-depleted transplantation in children. In TCRdb, the PCR reads were re-called with MiXCR into one record per CDR3 protein. The profile shows around 600,000 distinct CDR3 sequences, roughly 17% of them singletons. Specimen: PBMCs from the stem cell graft donor, collected from the stem cell graft. The receptors originated from a human donor who donated a stem cell graft to a child with acute myeloid leukemia. The CDR3 runs from the conserved cysteine through the conserved F or W. D genes are given only for firm matches. Expanded clones are given a class, and other clones once, few, many or no size at all.

V: TRBV20-1; D: -; size: -; J: TRBJ2-4; CDR3: CSARDRGAAKNIQYF; DNA: TGCAGTGCTAGAGATCGGGGGGCAGCCAAAAACATTCAGTACTTC
V: TRBV7-6; D: TRBD2; size: few; J: TRBJ2-5; CDR3: CASSLDERGGLKTQYF; DNA: TGTGCCAGCAGCTTAGACGAGCGGGGGGGCTTAAAGACCCAGTACTTC
V: TRBV9; D: -; size: many; J: TRBJ1-1; CDR3: CASSVQGWGNTEAFF; DNA: TGTGCCAGCAGCGTTCAGGGCTGGGGGAACACTGAAGCTTTCTTT
V: TRBV20-1; D: -; size: many; J: TRBJ2-1; CDR3: CGWRGDNEQFF; DNA: TGCGGCTGGAGGGGGGACAATGAGCAGTTCTTC
V: TRBV7-2; D: -; size: few; J: TRBJ2-1; CDR3: CASSFSRAYNEQFF; DNA: TGTGCCAGCAGCTTTAGCAGGGCGTACAATGAGCAGTTCTTC
V: TRBV9; D: -; size: many; J: TRBJ1-6; CDR3: CASSPSLKNRDSPLHF; DNA: TGTGCCAGCAGCCCGAGTTTGAAGAACAGGGATTCACCCCTCCACTTT
V: TRBV29-1; D: TRBD1; size: few; J: TRBJ1-5; CDR3: CSVELQGDQPQHF; DNA: TGCAGCGTTGAACTACAGGGGGATCAGCCCCAGCATTTT
V: TRBV10-3; D: -; size: -; J: TRBJ1-1; CDR3: CAIRTGDEAFF; DNA: TGTGCCATCAGGACCGGTGATGAAGCTTTCTTT
V: TRBV12-3/TRBV12-4; D: TRBD1; size: -; J: TRBJ1-5; CDR3: CASSSDRWSQPQHF; DNA: TGTGCCAGCAGCTCGGACAGGTGGAGTCAGCCCCAGCATTTT
V: TRBV6-1; D: -; size: -; J: TRBJ2-5; CDR3: CASSSTGPQETQYF; DNA: TGTGCCAGCAGTAGTACCGGGCCTCAAGAGACCCAGTACTTC
V: TRBV10-2; D: -; size: many; J: TRBJ1-2; CDR3: CASSESGGNYGYTF; DNA: TGCGCCAGCAGTGAGTCGGGAGGAAACTATGGCTACACCTTC
V: TRBV11-2; D: -; size: -; J: TRBJ2-5; CDR3: CASSYNPQGALEETQYF; DNA: TGTGCCAGCAGCTACAACCCCCAGGGCGCGTTGGAGGAGACCCAGTACTTC
V: TRBV20-1; D: -; size: -; J: TRBJ2-1; CDR3: CSAAGVRWNEQFF; DNA: TGCAGTGCTGCAGGGGTTCGGTGGAATGAGCAGTTCTTC
V: TRBV29-1; D: TRBD1; size: many; J: TRBJ1-1; CDR3: CSVGQFEAFF; DNA: TGCAGCGTGGGACAGTTTGAAGCTTTCTTT
V: TRBV15; D: -; size: few; J: TRBJ2-7; CDR3: CATSRDTTRYEQYF; DNA: TGTGCCACCAGCAGAGACACCACCAGGTACGAGCAGTACTTC
V: TRBV12-3/TRBV12-4; D: -; size: many; J: TRBJ2-1; CDR3: CASSFNGLEQFF; DNA: TGTGCCAGCAGTTTCAATGGGCTTGAGCAGTTCTTC
V: TRBV5-1; D: TRBD1; size: -; J: TRBJ1-3; CDR3: CASSLGDREYTIYF; DNA: TGCGCCAGCAGCTTGGGGGACAGGGAATACACCATATATTTT
V: TRBV7-9; D: -; size: -; J: TRBJ2-3; CDR3: CASSLGVAGGTDTQYF; DNA: TGTGCCAGCAGCTTAGGGGTGGCAGGGGGCACAGATACGCAGTATTTT
V: TRBV12-3/TRBV12-4; D: -; size: few; J: TRBJ1-1; CDR3: CASSPSPMNTEAFF; DNA: TGTGCCAGCAGTCCTAGTCCTATGAACACTGAAGCTTTCTTT
V: TRBV20-1; D: TRBD2; size: many; J: TRBJ2-1; CDR3: CSAREGTSGRRIEFF; DNA: TGCAGTGCTAGAGAAGGGACTAGCGGGCGGCGGATCGAGTTCTTC
V: TRBV29-1; D: TRBD1; size: many; J: TRBJ2-1; CDR3: CSSGTGRYNEQFF; DNA: TGCAGCTCCGGGACAGGGCGGTACAATGAGCAGTTCTTC
V: TRBV7-2; D: -; size: many; J: TRBJ2-1; CDR3: CASSWGAETYNEQFF; DNA: TGTGCCAGCAGCTGGGGAGCGGAGACCTACAATGAGCAGTTCTTC